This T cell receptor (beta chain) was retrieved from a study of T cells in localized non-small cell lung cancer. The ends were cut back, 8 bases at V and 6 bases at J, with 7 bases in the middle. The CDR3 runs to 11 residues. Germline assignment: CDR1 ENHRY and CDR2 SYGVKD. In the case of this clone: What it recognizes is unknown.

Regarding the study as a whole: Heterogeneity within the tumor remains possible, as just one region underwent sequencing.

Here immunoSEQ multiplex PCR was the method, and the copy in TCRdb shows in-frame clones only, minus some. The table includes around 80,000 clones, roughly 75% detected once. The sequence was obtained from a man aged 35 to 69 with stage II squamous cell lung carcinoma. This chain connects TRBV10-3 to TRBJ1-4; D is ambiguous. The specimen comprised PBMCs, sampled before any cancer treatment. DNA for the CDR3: TGTGCCATCGGGAGAGATGAAAAACTGTTTTTT. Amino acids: CAIGRDEKLFF.